The next 10 T cell receptor beta chains were all read from a single sample in a study of T-cell memory formation after mild COVID-19. TCRdb reprocessed the 5' RACE reads with MiXCR, giving one entry per CDR3 protein. This sample has some 600,000 distinct CDR3 sequences; around a sixth occur once, and the top ten carry roughly 8%. Sample: PBMCs or a T cell subset sorted from them (not recorded which). All receptors derive from an adult woman who had mild COVID-19 (a few samples of this study predate the infection). Cell type and time point are not known.

This clonotype was seen only a few times. This chain joins TRBV6-1 and TRBJ2-7, with D possibly TRBD1 on 7 matching bases. This CDR3 has 15 amino acids. Looked up from germline, CDR1 is MNHNS and CDR2 is SASEGT. Trimming took 1 base from V and 1 from J, leaving 11 bases between them. The CDR3 spells CASSEVGGQSYEQYF. The CDR3 bases are TGTGCCAGCAGTGAAGTCGGGGGACAGTCCTACGAGCAGTACTTC.

This clonotype was observed a single time. This rearrangement joins TRBV20-1 to TRBJ1-5; D is ambiguous. The V gene's germline CDR1 is DFQATT and CDR2 SNEGSKA (reference sequence). This CDR3 region has 14 residues. Trimming pared 2 bases from V and 1 base from J, leaving 9 bases between. CDR3 nucleotide sequence: TGCAGTGCTAGACAAGGTGTCAGCAATCAGCCCCAGCATTTT. Translated: CSARQGVSNQPQHF.

Only a few counts were recorded for this clonotype. J is TRBJ1-2 and V is TRBV19, with D possibly matching TRBD1 (6 bases). The CDR3 spans 13 residues. V dropped 3 bases and J dropped 6 bases, with 11 bases sitting between them. Germline values: CDR1 LNHDA, CDR2 SQIVND (reference sequence). CDR3 sequence (DNA): TGTGCCAGTAGTATTTACAGGGAGAATGGCTACACCTTC. Translating it yields CASSIYRENGYTF.

This clonotype was found a few times. The chain carries TRBV10-2 and TRBJ1-1; the D gene is possibly TRBD1 (5 bases). There are 14 residues in the CDR3. The ends were cut back, 5 bases at V and 0 bases at J, with 10 bases in the middle. CDR1 and CDR2 from the germline V gene are WSHSY and SAAADI. CDR3 DNA sequence: TGCGCCAGCAGTCTGACAGCGTTGAACACTGAAGCTTTCTTT. Protein: CASSLTALNTEAFF.

This chain uses TRBV6-5 with TRBJ2-2; D perhaps matches TRBD1 (6 bases). The V gene lost 5 bases and the J gene lost 6 bases, with 19 bases spanning the gap. Germline V CDR1 and CDR2: MNHEY, SVGAGI. CDR3 size: 16 residues. CDR3 nucleotide sequence: TGTGCCAGCAGTAATAGTGGTGGGACAACCCCCGGGGAGCTGTTTTTT. This sequence encodes CASSNSGGTTPGELFF.

The V and J genes are TRBV7-3 and TRBJ2-1; TRBD2 matches at 9 bases. From germline, CDR1 is SGHTA and CDR2 FQGTGA. The CDR3 consists of 14 residues. After removal of 4 bases from V and 9 bases from J, the junction contained 7 bases not matched to a gene. CDR3 sequence reads: CASSSGGLAGEQFF. As DNA, the CDR3 is TGTGCCAGCAGCTCGGGGGGACTAGCCGGTGAGCAGTTCTTC.

This sequence joins TRBV28 and TRBJ1-1; TRBD1 aligns across 9 bases. V gave up 4 bases and J gave up 5 bases; unmatched junction bases: 17. CDR3 length equals 18 residues. CDR1 MDHEN and CDR2 SYDVKM come from the germline V gene. The CDR3 DNA reads as TGTGCCAGCAGTTGGCTGAGTTCGGGACAGGGACTTTGGACTGAAGCTTTCTTT. This gives the protein CASSWLSSGQGLWTEAFF.

This sequence joins TRBV7-8 and TRBJ2-2, with D hard to call. The CDR3 is 16 residues long. Germline V gene lookup returns CDR1 SGHVS and CDR2 FQNEAQ. V lost 1 base, J lost 4 bases, and 13 bases lay in between. The CDR3 coding sequence is TGTGCCAGCAGCTTAGAGGTCGTCGGATTCACCGGGGAGCTGTTTTTT. The encoded protein is CASSLEVVGFTGELFF.

This rearrangement joins TRBV7-2 to TRBJ2-2; D gene uncertain. The CDR3 consists of 15 residues. The germline CDR1 and CDR2 sequences are SGHTA and FQGNSA. V shed 5 bases and J shed 6 bases, with 16 bases lying between them. CDR3 sequence: CASSLLSFGAGELFF. The CDR3 nucleotides are TGTGCCAGCAGCCTCCTTAGTTTTGGAGCCGGGGAGCTGTTTTTT.

V and J are TRBV20-1 and TRBJ2-1; D might be TRBD1 or TRBD2, each matching 5 bases. Germline CDR1 DFQATT, CDR2 SNEGSKA (reference sequence). The CDR3 covers 14 residues. V dropped 5 bases and J dropped 6 bases, with 17 bases sitting between them. CDR3 bases: TGCAGTGCTGTCCGGGACGCGTTTGGCAATGAGCAGTTCTTC. It encodes CSAVRDAFGNEQFF.